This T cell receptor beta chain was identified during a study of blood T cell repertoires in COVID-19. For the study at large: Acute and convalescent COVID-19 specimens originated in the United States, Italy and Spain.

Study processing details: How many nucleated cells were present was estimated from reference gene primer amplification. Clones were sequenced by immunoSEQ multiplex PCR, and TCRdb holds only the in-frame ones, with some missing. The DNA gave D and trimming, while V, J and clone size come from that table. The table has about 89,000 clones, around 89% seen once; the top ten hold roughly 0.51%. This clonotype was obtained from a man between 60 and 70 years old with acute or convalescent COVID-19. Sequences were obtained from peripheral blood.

The CDR3 loop reads CASSQNTGELFF. CDR3 in DNA: TGCGCCAGCAGCCAAAACACCGGGGAGCTGTTTTTT. The chain employs TRBV5-1 and TRBJ2-2; D unclear. Trimming removed 4 bases at V and 2 bases at J, with 3 bases between. The CDR3 has 12 residues. The germline V gene encodes CDR1 SGHRS and CDR2 YFSETQ.